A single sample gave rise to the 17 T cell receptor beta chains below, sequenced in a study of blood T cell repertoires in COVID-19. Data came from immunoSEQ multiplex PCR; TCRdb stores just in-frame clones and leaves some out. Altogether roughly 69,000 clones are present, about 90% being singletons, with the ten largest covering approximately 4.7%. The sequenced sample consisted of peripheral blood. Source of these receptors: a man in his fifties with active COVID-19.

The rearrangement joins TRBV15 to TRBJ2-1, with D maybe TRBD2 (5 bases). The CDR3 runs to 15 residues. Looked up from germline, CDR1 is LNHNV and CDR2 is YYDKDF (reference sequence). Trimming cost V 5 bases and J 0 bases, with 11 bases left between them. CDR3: CATSRRGNSYNEQFF. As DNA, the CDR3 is TGTGCCACCAGCCGTCGGGGAAACTCCTACAATGAGCAGTTCTTC.

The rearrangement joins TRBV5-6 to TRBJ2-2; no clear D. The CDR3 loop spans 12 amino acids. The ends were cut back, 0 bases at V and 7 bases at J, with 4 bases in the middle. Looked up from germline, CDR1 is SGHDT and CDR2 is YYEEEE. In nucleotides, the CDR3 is TGTGCCAGCAGCTTGGTAGTCGGGGAGCTGTTTTTT. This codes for CASSLVVGELFF.

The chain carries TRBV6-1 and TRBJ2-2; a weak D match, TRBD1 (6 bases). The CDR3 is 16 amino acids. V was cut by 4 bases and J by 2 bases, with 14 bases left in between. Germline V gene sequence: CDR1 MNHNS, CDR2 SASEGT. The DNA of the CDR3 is TGTGCCAGCAGTGGTTCGAGACAGGTCAACACCGGGGAGCTGTTTTTT. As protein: CASSGSRQVNTGELFF.

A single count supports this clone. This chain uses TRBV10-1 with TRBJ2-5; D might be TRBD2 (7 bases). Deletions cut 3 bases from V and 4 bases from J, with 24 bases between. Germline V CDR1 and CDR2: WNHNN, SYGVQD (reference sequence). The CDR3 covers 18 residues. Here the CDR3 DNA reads TGCGCCAGCAGTGAATTGACATATTGTGGGGGGGCCTTAGAGACCCAGTACTTC. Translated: CASSELTYCGGALETQYF.

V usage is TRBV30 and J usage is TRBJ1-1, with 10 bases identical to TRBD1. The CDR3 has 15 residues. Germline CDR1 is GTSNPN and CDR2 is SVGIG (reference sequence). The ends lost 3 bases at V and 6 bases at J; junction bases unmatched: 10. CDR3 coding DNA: TGTGCCTGGAGGGTACGGACAGGGGGTTGGGCTGAAGCTTTCTTT. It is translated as CAWRVRTGGWAEAFF.

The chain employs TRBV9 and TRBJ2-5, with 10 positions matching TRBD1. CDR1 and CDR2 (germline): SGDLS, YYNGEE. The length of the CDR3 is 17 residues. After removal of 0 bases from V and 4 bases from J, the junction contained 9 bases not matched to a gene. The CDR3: CASSVGVTGGVGETQYF. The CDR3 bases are TGTGCCAGCAGCGTAGGTGTGACAGGGGGCGTGGGAGAGACCCAGTACTTC.

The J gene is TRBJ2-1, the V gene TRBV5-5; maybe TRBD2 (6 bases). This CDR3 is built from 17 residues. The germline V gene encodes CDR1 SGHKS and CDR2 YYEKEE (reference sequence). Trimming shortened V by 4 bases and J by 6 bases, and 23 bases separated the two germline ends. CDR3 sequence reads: CASSAGPFLAVGNEQFF. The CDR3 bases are TGTGCCAGCAGCGCGGGACCCTTCTTGGCCGTTGGCAATGAGCAGTTCTTC.

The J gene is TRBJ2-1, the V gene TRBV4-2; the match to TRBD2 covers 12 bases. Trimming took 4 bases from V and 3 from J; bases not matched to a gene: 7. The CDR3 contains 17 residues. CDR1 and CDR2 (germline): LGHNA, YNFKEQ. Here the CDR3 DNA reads TGTGCCAGCAGCCCCCTAAGGACTAGCGGGAACTACAATGAGCAGTTCTTC. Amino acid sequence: CASSPLRTSGNYNEQFF.

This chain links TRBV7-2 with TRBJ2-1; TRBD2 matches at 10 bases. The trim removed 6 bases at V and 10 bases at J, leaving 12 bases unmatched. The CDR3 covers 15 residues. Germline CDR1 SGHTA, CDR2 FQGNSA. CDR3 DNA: TGTGCCAGCAGTGAAGCGGGGGGGGCCAGGAAGGAGCAGTTCTTC. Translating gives CASSEAGGARKEQFF.

The CDR3: CASSSLVYEQYF. The CDR3 bases are TGTGCCAGCAGTTCCCTCGTCTACGAGCAGTACTTC. The gene calls are TRBV28 and TRBJ2-7; D remains unclear. Trimming pared 4 bases from V and 3 bases from J, leaving 7 bases between. This CDR3 spans 12 amino acids. Germline CDR1 and CDR2: MDHEN and SYDVKM.

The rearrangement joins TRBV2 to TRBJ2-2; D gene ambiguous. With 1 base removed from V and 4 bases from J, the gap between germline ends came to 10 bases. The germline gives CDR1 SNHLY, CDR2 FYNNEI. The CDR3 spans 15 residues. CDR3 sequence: CASSEVKGGTGELFF. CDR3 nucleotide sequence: TGTGCCAGCAGTGAAGTCAAAGGCGGCACCGGGGAGCTGTTTTTT. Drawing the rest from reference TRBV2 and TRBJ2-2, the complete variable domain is EPEVTQTPSHQVTQMGQEVILRCVPISNHLYFYWYRQILGQKVEFLVSFYNNEISEKSEIFDDQFSVERPDGSNFTLKIRSTKLEDSAMYFCASSEVKGGTGELFFGEGSRLTVL.

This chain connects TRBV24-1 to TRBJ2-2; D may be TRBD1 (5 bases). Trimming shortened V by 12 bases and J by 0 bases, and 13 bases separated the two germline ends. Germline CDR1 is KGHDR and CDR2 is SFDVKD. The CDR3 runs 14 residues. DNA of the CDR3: TGTGCCGCGCAGGGCATGACGAACACCGGGGAGCTGTTTTTT. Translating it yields CAAQGMTNTGELFF.

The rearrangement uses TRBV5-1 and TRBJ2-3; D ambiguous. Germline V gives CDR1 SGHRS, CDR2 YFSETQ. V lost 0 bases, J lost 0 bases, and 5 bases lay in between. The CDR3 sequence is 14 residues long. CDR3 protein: CASSLARSTDTQYF. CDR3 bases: TGCGCCAGCAGCTTGGCGCGTAGCACAGATACGCAGTATTTT.

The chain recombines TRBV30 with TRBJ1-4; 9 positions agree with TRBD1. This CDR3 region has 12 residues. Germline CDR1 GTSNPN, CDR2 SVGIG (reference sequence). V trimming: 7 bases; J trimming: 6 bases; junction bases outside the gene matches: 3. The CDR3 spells CALGQGHEKLFF. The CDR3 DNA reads TGTGCCTTGGGACAGGGCCATGAAAAACTGTTTTTT.

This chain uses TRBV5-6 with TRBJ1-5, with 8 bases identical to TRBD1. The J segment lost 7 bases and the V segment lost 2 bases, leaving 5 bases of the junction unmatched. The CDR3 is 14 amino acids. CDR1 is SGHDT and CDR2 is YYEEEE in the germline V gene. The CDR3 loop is CASSLQGGLQPQHF. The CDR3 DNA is TGTGCCAGCAGCTTACAGGGGGGGTTGCAGCCCCAGCATTTT.

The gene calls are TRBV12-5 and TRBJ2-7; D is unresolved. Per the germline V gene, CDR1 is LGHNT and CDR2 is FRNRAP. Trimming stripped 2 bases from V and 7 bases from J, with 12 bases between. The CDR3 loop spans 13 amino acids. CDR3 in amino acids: CASGLSGFGEQYF. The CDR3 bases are TGTGCTAGTGGTTTGAGTGGATTCGGGGAGCAGTACTTC.

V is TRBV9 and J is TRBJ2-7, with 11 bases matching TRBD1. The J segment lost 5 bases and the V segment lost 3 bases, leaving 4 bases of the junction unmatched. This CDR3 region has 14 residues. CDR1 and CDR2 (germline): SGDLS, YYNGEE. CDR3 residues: CASSGWDRGDEQYF. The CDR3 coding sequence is TGTGCCAGCAGCGGATGGGACAGGGGGGACGAGCAGTACTTC.